This TCR beta chain was obtained from a study of T cell responses to AZD1222 COVID-19 vaccine. The study's findings and limits: Among AZD1222 vaccinees, only six were seropositive at baseline. Spike-wide coverage was observed for vaccine-associated CD4 TCRs, with dominant responses at 160-218 and 743-854. There were mostly white British donors and more females than males, and clonal diversity was possibly underestimated.

As for this clone: The antigen is unknown.

The CDR3 has 16 residues. Germline assignment: CDR1 KGHSH and CDR2 LQKENI. Trimming shortened V by 3 bases and J by 4 bases, and 19 bases separated the two germline ends. Investigators merged groups given second doses at roughly 4 or roughly 12 weeks. The table came from immunoSEQ multiplex PCR; TCRdb's copy has only in-frame clones and leaves some out. The sample contains approximately 45,000 clones, approximately 88% of which appear only once. This sample comprised peripheral blood, obtained 28 days after the second AZD1222 dose. The source is an adult who received the AZD1222 COVID-19 vaccine. The rearrangement uses TRBV18 and TRBJ2-7; possible D gene TRBD2, 5 bases. This CDR3 is CASSPSVSNRGYEQYF. The CDR3 coding sequence is TGTGCCAGCTCACCCTCAGTCTCGAATAGAGGGTACGAGCAGTACTTC.